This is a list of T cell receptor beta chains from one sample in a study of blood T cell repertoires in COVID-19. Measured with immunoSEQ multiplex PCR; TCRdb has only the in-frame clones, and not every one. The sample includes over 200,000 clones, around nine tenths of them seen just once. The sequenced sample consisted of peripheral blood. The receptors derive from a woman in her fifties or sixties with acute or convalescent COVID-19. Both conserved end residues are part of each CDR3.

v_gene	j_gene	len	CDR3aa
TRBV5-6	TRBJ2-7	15	CASSLVSGRAYEQYF
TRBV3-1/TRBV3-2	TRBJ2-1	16	CASSPSQRGAHNEQFF
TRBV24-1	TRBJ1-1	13	CATSPRFGAEAFF
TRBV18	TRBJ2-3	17	CASSPPALAGVSDTQYF
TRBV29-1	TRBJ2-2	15	CSVDSRAGSTGELFF
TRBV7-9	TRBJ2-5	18	CASSPPRWGQGSAETQYF
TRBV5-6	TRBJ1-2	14	CASRLGHLNYGYTF
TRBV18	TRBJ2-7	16	CASSPQSGQGGYEQYF
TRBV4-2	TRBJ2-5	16	CASSQGGAGGHQTQYF
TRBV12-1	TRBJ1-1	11	CASSFAREAFF
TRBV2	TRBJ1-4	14	CASSEQGLKEKLFF
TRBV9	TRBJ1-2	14	CASSTNQGIYGYTF
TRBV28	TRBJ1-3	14	CASSYQGVGNTIYF
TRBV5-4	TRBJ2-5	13	CASSLETGETQYF
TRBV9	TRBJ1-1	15	CASSVVPVGGTEAFF
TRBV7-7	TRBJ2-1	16	CASSPLPSGGNNEQFF
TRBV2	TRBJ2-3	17	CASGSSPGQGRADTQYF
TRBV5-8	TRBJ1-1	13	CASSLRGLSEAFF
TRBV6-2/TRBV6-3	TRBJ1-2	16	CASSYRQLLLVYGYTF
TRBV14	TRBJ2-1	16	CASRDSTSGAYNEQFF
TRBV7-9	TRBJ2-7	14	CASSFGTGSYEQYF
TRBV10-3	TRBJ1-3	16	CAIRETGASAGNTIYF
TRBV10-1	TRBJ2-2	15	CASSESGRDTGELFF
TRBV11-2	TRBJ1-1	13	CASSLGRRTEAFF
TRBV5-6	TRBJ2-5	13	CASSSVTGETQYF
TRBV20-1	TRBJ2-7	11	CSAGISYEQYF
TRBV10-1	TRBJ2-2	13	CASSERGWGELFF
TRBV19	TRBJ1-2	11	CASSMRYGYTF
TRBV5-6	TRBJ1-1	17	CASSGWKTLPEITEAFF
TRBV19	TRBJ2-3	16	CASSIVGGVSTDTQYF
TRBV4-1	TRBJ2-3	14	CASSQGVTSGGDHF
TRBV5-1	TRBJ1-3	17	CASSLGRRGGTGNTIYF
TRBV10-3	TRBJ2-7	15	CAISESVGAQNEQYF
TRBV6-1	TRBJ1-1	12	CASSDVLPEAFF
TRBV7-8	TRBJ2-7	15	CASSLRAGSSYEQYF
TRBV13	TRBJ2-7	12	CASSPDSYEQYF
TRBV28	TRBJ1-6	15	CASSLPGGTNSPLHF
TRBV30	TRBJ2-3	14	CAWSNMRPTDTQYF
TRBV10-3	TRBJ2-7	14	CAITTGYSSYEQYF
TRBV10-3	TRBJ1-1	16	CAISESSIRTGTEAFF
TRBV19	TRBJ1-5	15	CASTPQGYSNQPQHF
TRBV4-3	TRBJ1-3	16	CASSQDRDNSGNTIYF
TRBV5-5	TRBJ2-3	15	CASSSVQGVTDTQYF
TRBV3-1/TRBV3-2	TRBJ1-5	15	CASSQWSQSNQPQHF
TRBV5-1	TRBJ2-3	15	CASSLGGGLTDTQYF
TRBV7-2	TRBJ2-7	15	CASSAGTGFRYEQYF
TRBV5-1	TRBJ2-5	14	CASSWGTAQETQYF
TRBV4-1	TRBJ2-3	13	CASSLAGTDTQYF
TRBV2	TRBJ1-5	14	CASSVLQGGQPQHF